A single sample gave rise to the 32 T cell receptor beta chains below, sequenced in a study of T cell changes during pregnancy in multiple sclerosis. The repertoire was sequenced with immunoSEQ multiplex PCR; TCRdb's copy has only in-frame clones and lacks some. The sample carries approximately 53,000 clones, about 93% recorded once. The material was CD4+ T cells from peripheral blood mononuclear cells, obtained in the second trimester of pregnancy. These receptors all come from a female donor with multiple sclerosis, enrolled in a pregnancy study.

The chain recombines TRBV7-9 with TRBJ2-3; TRBD2 matches at 13 bases. This CDR3 is built from 18 residues. CDR1 is SEHNR, CDR2 FQNEAQ, per germline (reference sequence). V gave up 1 base and J gave up 1 base; unmatched junction bases: 5. CDR3 amino acids: CASSLELAGGKGTDTQYF. CDR3 in DNA: TGTGCCAGCAGCTTAGAACTAGCGGGGGGGAAGGGCACAGATACGCAGTATTTT.

Concerning this clone itself: Sequence at one end of the junction differs from germline and may be a read error. The chain combines TRBV13 with TRBJ1-2; TRBD1 matches at 8 bases. Germline assignment: CDR1 PRHDT and CDR2 FYEKMQ (reference sequence). There are 15 residues in the CDR3. In nucleotides, the CDR3 is TGTGCCAGCAGCATAGGGGACAGGCGGCCATATGGCTACACCTTC. Translation: CASSIGDRRPYGYTF.

This chain connects TRBV5-6 to TRBJ1-6; D is ambiguous. Germline values: CDR1 SGHDT, CDR2 YYEEEE. CDR3 length: 12 amino acids. V lost 2 bases, J lost 9 bases, and 6 bases lay in between. CDR3 loop: CASSFAGSPLHF. CDR3 in DNA: TGTGCCAGCAGCTTCGCGGGTTCACCCCTCCACTTT.

The chain recombines TRBV9 with TRBJ2-1; TRBD2 aligns across 9 bases. Germline lookup yields CDR1 SGDLS and CDR2 YYNGEE. The CDR3 has 15 residues. V gave up 4 bases and J gave up 6 bases; unmatched junction bases: 8. CDR3 nucleotide sequence: TGTGCCAGCAGCCCCCCGGGACTAGCCCCCAATGAGCAGTTCTTC. Protein sequence: CASSPPGLAPNEQFF.

The rearrangement uses TRBV7-9 and TRBJ1-1, with a possible D match to TRBD1 (5 bases). CDR1 is SEHNR and CDR2 is FQNEAQ in the germline V gene (reference sequence). The V gene lost 4 bases and the J gene lost 1 base, with 10 bases spanning the gap. CDR3 size: 14 residues. This chain's CDR3 is CASSSGVKNTEAFF. CDR3 bases: TGTGCCAGCAGCTCGGGGGTAAAGAACACTGAAGCTTTCTTT.

This chain uses TRBV4-1 with TRBJ2-7; D perhaps matches TRBD1 (5 bases). V was clipped by 5 bases and J by 3 bases, with 14 bases between them. Germline values: CDR1 MGHRA, CDR2 YSYEKL. This CDR3 is built from 14 residues. CDR3 amino acids: CASSKGLGDYEQYF. CDR3 nucleotides: TGCGCCAGCAGCAAGGGCCTAGGGGACTACGAGCAGTACTTC.

The chain employs TRBV5-1 and TRBJ2-5; TRBD1 matches at 9 bases. The length of the CDR3 is 13 residues. The V gene's germline CDR1 is SGHRS and CDR2 YFSETQ. J was trimmed by 4 bases and V by 8 bases; bases with no gene match: 6. The CDR3, as DNA: TGCGCCAGTGGACAGGGGTCCGGAGAGACCCAGTACTTC. This codes for CASGQGSGETQYF.

The J gene is TRBJ1-1, the V gene TRBV7-9; D uncertain. Germline V gene sequence: CDR1 SEHNR, CDR2 FQNEAQ (reference sequence). The CDR3 consists of 13 residues. Trimming removed 5 bases from V and 2 bases from J, with 9 bases in between. CDR3 in amino acids: CASSDRGNTEAFF. The CDR3, as DNA: TGTGCCAGCAGCGATAGAGGCAACACTGAAGCTTTCTTT.

The V call is TRBV2, the J call TRBJ1-3; tentative D call: TRBD1 (6 bases). The CDR3 runs to 15 residues. In germline, CDR1 is SNHLY, CDR2 FYNNEI. V was cut by 2 bases and J by 4 bases, with 12 bases left in between. The CDR3 region has the DNA TGTGCCAGCAGTGAACTTACAGGGTTCGGAAACACCATATATTTT. It specifies CASSELTGFGNTIYF.

This chain connects TRBV19 to TRBJ2-1; the match to TRBD2 covers 11 bases. The CDR3 length is 18 residues. Per the germline V gene, CDR1 is LNHDA and CDR2 is SQIVND (reference sequence). Germline trimming cut 3 bases from V and 6 bases from J; bases unmatched to any gene: 13. The CDR3 bases are TGTGCCAGTAGTATCCTTAGCGGGGGGGCCTCAGGTAGCAATGAGCAGTTCTTC. It translates to CASSILSGGASGSNEQFF.

The chain uses TRBV2 and TRBJ1-5; possible D gene TRBD1, 6 bases. This CDR3 is built from 14 residues. Germline CDR1 SNHLY, CDR2 FYNNEI. V lost 6 bases and J lost 3, with 12 bases in between. In DNA form, the CDR3 reads TGTGCCAGCAGGCCGGGACACCTCAATCAGCCCCAGCATTTT. As protein: CASRPGHLNQPQHF.

This sequence joins TRBV18 and TRBJ2-7; TRBD1 might be the D (5 bases). Trimming took off 6 bases at V and 6 bases at J, with 18 bases between the two ends. Looked up from germline, CDR1 is KGHSH and CDR2 is LQKENI. The CDR3 has 14 amino acids. The CDR3 sequence: CASSQSPGHGEQYF. For the CDR3, the DNA is TGTGCCAGCTCTCAAAGTCCAGGGCACGGCGAGCAGTACTTC.

This clone was seen once. The rearrangement joins TRBV18 to TRBJ1-4; D unclear. The V gene lost 3 bases and the J gene lost 8 bases, with 10 bases spanning the gap. This CDR3 comprises 13 residues. Looked up from germline, CDR1 is KGHSH and CDR2 is LQKENI. This chain's CDR3 is CASSPQAGEKLFF. CDR3 nucleotide sequence: TGTGCCAGCTCACCGCAGGCGGGAGAAAAACTGTTTTTT.

The chain has TRBV5-1 and TRBJ2-2; 8 bases map to TRBD2. CDR3 length equals 15 residues. Germline trimming cut 6 bases from V and 6 bases from J; bases unmatched to any gene: 10. Germline V gene lookup returns CDR1 SGHRS and CDR2 YFSETQ. The CDR3 DNA follows: TGCGCCAGCACCGGGAGGGAAGCGGGTTCCGGGGAGCTGTTTTTT. This translates into CASTGREAGSGELFF.

V gene TRBV29-1 combines with J gene TRBJ2-2, with D possibly matching TRBD2 (5 bases). Germline V lookup: CDR1 SQVTM, CDR2 ANQGSEA. Deletions cut 4 bases from V and 5 bases from J, with 11 bases between. The CDR3 sequence is 13 residues long. The CDR3 DNA follows: TGCAGCGTTGGAGGGTATGGGACCGGGGAGCTGTTTTTT. Protein sequence: CSVGGYGTGELFF.

V is TRBV5-6 and J is TRBJ2-7; TRBD2 agrees at 8 bases. With V trimmed by 4 bases and J by 2 bases, 14 bases remained unmatched. The CDR3 contains 17 residues. From germline, CDR1 is SGHDT and CDR2 YYEEEE. This CDR3 is CASSQTVAGLAAYEQYF. In nucleotides, the CDR3 is TGTGCCAGCAGCCAGACGGTAGCCGGACTAGCAGCCTACGAGCAGTACTTC.

The genes are TRBV6-4 and TRBJ1-1, with no clear D. From germline, CDR1 is MRHNA and CDR2 SNTAGT. V gave up 6 bases and J gave up 2 bases, with 7 bases separating them. CDR3 length: 12 amino acids. This CDR3 is CASRGGNTEAFF. The CDR3 DNA sequence: TGTGCCAGCAGAGGAGGTAACACTGAAGCTTTCTTT.

V gene TRBV18 combines with J gene TRBJ1-5, with no clear D. This CDR3 comprises 13 residues. V was shortened by 3 bases and J by 7 bases, with 10 bases between the two germline ends. Germline CDR1 is KGHSH and CDR2 is LQKENI. The DNA for the CDR3 is TGTGCCAGCTCACCCGGGGTCGGGCAGCCCCAGCATTTT. This gives the protein CASSPGVGQPQHF.

This sequence joins TRBV29-1 and TRBJ2-2; D is unclear. From germline, CDR1 is SQVTM and CDR2 ANQGSEA. The V end was cut by 4 bases, the J end by 1 base, with 10 bases between. This CDR3 has 14 residues. The CDR3: CSVGTVLNTGELFF. The CDR3 coding sequence is TGCAGCGTTGGAACTGTACTGAACACCGGGGAGCTGTTTTTT.

V usage is TRBV19 and J usage is TRBJ2-1, with 9 bases that match TRBD1. This CDR3 region has 15 residues. Germline V gene data show CDR1 as LNHDA and CDR2 as SQIVND (reference sequence). Germline trimming cut 7 bases from V and 4 bases from J; bases unmatched to any gene: 8. Here the CDR3 reads CASTKPGQGYNEQFF. As DNA, the CDR3 is TGTGCCAGTACCAAACCGGGACAGGGATACAATGAGCAGTTCTTC. Complete variable domain (other parts from reference TRBV19 and TRBJ2-1): DGGITQSPKYLFRKEGQNVTLSCEQNLNHDAMYWYRQDPGQGLRLIYYSQIVNDFQKGDIAEGYSVSREKKESFPLTVTSAQKNPTAFYLCASTKPGQGYNEQFFGPGTRLTVL.

This chain joins TRBV14 and TRBJ2-7, with D tentatively TRBD2 (6 bases). Trimming left V 0 bases short and J 6 bases short, with 15 bases between. The CDR3 totals 15 residues. CDR1 and CDR2 (germline): SGHDN, FVKESK. The CDR3 sequence: CASSQDRWGVGEQYF. The CDR3 DNA is TGTGCCAGCAGCCAAGATCGGTGGGGGGTCGGCGAGCAGTACTTC.

The V gene is TRBV6-5, the J gene TRBJ1-3; D uncertain. Germline CDR1 and CDR2: MNHEY and SVGAGI. V was pared by 8 bases and J by 0 bases, with 5 bases between. The CDR3 runs 12 residues. CDR3 amino acids: CASRGSGNTIYF. CDR3 in DNA: TGTGCCAGCCGGGGCTCTGGAAACACCATATATTTT.

The rearrangement links TRBV27 to TRBJ1-5; D uncertain. Deletions cut 6 bases from V and 5 bases from J, with 20 bases between. The germline V gene encodes CDR1 MNHEY and CDR2 SMNVEV (reference sequence). The CDR3 runs 16 residues. CDR3 amino acids: CASRRNNGRDHQPQHF. DNA for the CDR3: TGTGCCAGCAGACGCAATAACGGGAGGGATCATCAGCCCCAGCATTTT.

The V and J genes are TRBV5-1 and TRBJ2-3; TRBD1 aligns across 10 bases. J gave up 4 bases and V 4 bases, and 3 bases lay outside the gene matches. Germline V gives CDR1 SGHRS, CDR2 YFSETQ. The CDR3 is 14 residues long. The CDR3: CASSPDRGPDTQYF. The CDR3, as DNA: TGCGCCAGCAGCCCTGACAGGGGGCCAGATACGCAGTATTTT.

The rearrangement links TRBV30 to TRBJ1-1; D may be TRBD1 (5 bases). The CDR3 consists of 14 residues. Trimming left V 5 bases short and J 4 bases short, with 17 bases between. Germline V lookup: CDR1 GTSNPN, CDR2 SVGIG (reference sequence). The CDR3 DNA reads TGTGCCTGGGCTACCGGGGGGTATTTCACTGAAGCTTTCTTT. This translates into CAWATGGYFTEAFF.

The rearrangement joins TRBV5-4 to TRBJ2-7; 7 nucleotides agree with TRBD1. Trimming cost V 0 bases and J 1 base; bases outside gene matches: 7. Germline-derived CDR1 and CDR2 are SGHNT and YYREEE (reference sequence). CDR3 length: 16 residues. The CDR3 DNA is TGTGCCAGCAGCTTGGAGGTTGACAGGGTTTCCTACGAGCAGTACTTC. Translation: CASSLEVDRVSYEQYF.

V is TRBV19 and J is TRBJ2-5; D is possibly TRBD2 (5 bases). The CDR3 is 16 amino acids. Trimming removed 4 bases at V and 2 bases at J, with 17 bases between. Germline CDR1 is LNHDA and CDR2 is SQIVND (reference sequence). The CDR3 loop is CASSTQLGEPQETQYF. CDR3 in DNA: TGTGCCAGTAGTACACAACTAGGAGAACCGCAAGAGACCCAGTACTTC.

The gene calls are TRBV19 and TRBJ1-5; 7 bases agree with TRBD1. Trimming cost V 10 bases and J 2 bases; bases outside gene matches: 5. Germline CDR1 is LNHDA and CDR2 is SQIVND (reference sequence). This CDR3 comprises 13 residues. The DNA of the CDR3 is TGTGCCACCGCCGGGACAGGCAATCAGCCCCAGCATTTT. Protein: CATAGTGNQPQHF.

This chain joins TRBV2 and TRBJ2-3; TRBD2 agrees at 8 bases. The germline CDR1 and CDR2 sequences are SNHLY and FYNNEI. This CDR3 region has 17 residues. Losses at the gene ends were 4 bases for V and 1 base for J; bases not matched to a gene: 10. The CDR3 sequence is CASSVWAGGRGTDTQYF. Written as DNA, the CDR3 is TGTGCCAGCAGTGTTTGGGCGGGGGGTAGGGGCACAGATACGCAGTATTTT.

The rearrangement links TRBV10-3 to TRBJ1-2; D might be TRBD1 (6 bases). Between the trimmed V and J ends, which lost 7 bases and 4 bases, there was a span of 19 bases. Germline-derived CDR1 and CDR2 are ENHRY and SYGVKD. The CDR3 covers 15 residues. The CDR3 sequence: CAITQAGTYPYGYTF. The CDR3 DNA sequence: TGTGCCATCACCCAAGCCGGGACATATCCCTATGGCTACACCTTC.

The chain recombines TRBV28 with TRBJ1-2, with a possible D match to TRBD1 (6 bases). CDR1 is MDHEN, CDR2 SYDVKM, per germline. The CDR3 covers 15 residues. V gave up 6 bases and J gave up 4 bases, with 18 bases separating them. The CDR3 DNA reads TGTGCCAGCAGAACTACAGGGATACGGGGCTATGGCTACACCTTC. Protein sequence: CASRTTGIRGYGYTF.

V gene TRBV6-1 combines with J gene TRBJ2-5; 7 bases are shared with TRBD1. Germline lookup yields CDR1 MNHNS and CDR2 SASEGT. There are 14 residues in the CDR3. V was clipped by 7 bases and J by 7 bases; unmatched bases: 12. CDR3 sequence: CASKLRQGGGTQYF. The CDR3 DNA follows: TGTGCCAGCAAACTTCGACAGGGCGGTGGGACCCAGTACTTC.